This TCR beta chain was sequenced in a study of cytomegalovirus exposure and HLA in healthy donors. The overall study: Among about 179 million T cells, an earlier analysis found 117 million unique TCR beta sequences.

CDR1 and CDR2 (germline): MGHRA, YSYEKL. The CDR3 is made up of 17 amino acids. Trimming pared 0 bases from V and 3 bases from J, leaving 14 bases between. Of note for this clone: The antigen remains undetermined.

Both 60 Vbeta primers and 13 Jbeta primers went into the PCR. The data were produced by immunoSEQ multiplex PCR, yet TCRdb's version contains in-frame clones alone and is incomplete. The sample has some 160,000 clones, around three quarters seen once. Regarding the study as a whole: Earlier analysis looked at TCR beta V segments, and most were productive about 87% or about 30% of the time.

This sequence originates from a man aged 35 to 55 in good health and CMV-seronegative. Material for sequencing was PBMCs. This chain links TRBV4-1 with TRBJ2-2; possibly TRBD2 for D (6 bases). Here the CDR3 DNA reads TGCGCCAGCAGCCAAGATGGGTCTCGGGACTACACCGGGGAGCTGTTTTTT. This codes for CASSQDGSRDYTGELFF.